Below are 11 T cell receptor beta chains sequenced from a single sample in a study of T-cell memory formation after mild COVID-19. TCRdb re-called the 5' RACE reads with MiXCR, one entry per CDR3 protein. This sample has a few hundred thousand distinct CDR3 sequences; 20% occur once, and the top ten carry roughly 21%. The sample taken for sequencing was PBMCs or a T cell subset sorted from them (not recorded which). These receptors came from a man in his late teens or twenties who had mild COVID-19 (a few samples of this study predate the infection). Cell type and time point are not known.

This clonotype was recorded a few times. The CDR3 reads CASRAGVPNTGELFF. DNA of the CDR3: TGTGCCAGCAGGGCAGGGGTCCCGAACACCGGGGAGCTGTTTTTT. The genes are TRBV27 and TRBJ2-2, with D tentatively TRBD1 (6 bases). Trimming stripped 6 bases from V and 0 bases from J, with 11 bases between. The CDR3 totals 15 residues. Germline V CDR1 and CDR2: MNHEY, SMNVEV (reference sequence).

The rearrangement uses TRBV5-4 and TRBJ2-3; D is unresolved. From germline, CDR1 is SGHNT and CDR2 YYREEE (reference sequence). V was trimmed by 6 bases and J by 2 bases, leaving 10 bases between them. The CDR3 sequence is 13 residues long. The CDR3 sequence: CASIRLITDTQYF. The CDR3 DNA sequence: TGTGCCAGCATCCGATTAATCACAGATACGCAGTATTTT.

This rearrangement joins TRBV5-1 to TRBJ1-1, with D tentatively TRBD1 (5 bases). Germline loops: CDR1 SGHRS, CDR2 YFSETQ. The CDR3 consists of 14 residues. The germline V and J ends were trimmed by 3 bases and 0 bases, with 9 bases remaining between them. CDR3 nucleotide sequence: TGCGCCAGCAGCTGGGGACTGATGAACACTGAAGCTTTCTTT. Translation: CASSWGLMNTEAFF.

This clonotype was counted between two and nine times. V usage is TRBV19 and J usage is TRBJ2-5, with a tentative D call TRBD2 (5 bases). This CDR3 is built from 13 residues. Deletions cut 3 bases from V and 5 bases from J, with 10 bases between. Germline CDR1 is LNHDA and CDR2 is SQIVND (reference sequence). CDR3 residues: CASSIRRAETQYF. DNA for the CDR3: TGTGCCAGTAGTATTAGGCGGGCGGAGACCCAGTACTTC. Looking up the rest from reference TRBV19 and TRBJ2-5 gives the full variable domain: DGGITQSPKYLFRKEGQNVTLSCEQNLNHDAMYWYRQDPGQGLRLIYYSQIVNDFQKGDIAEGYSVSREKKESFPLTVTSAQKNPTAFYLCASSIRRAETQYFGPGTRLLVL.

The chain links TRBV7-7 to TRBJ2-1; 10 bases fit TRBD2. The CDR3 is 17 residues long. J was trimmed by 4 bases and V by 2 bases; bases with no gene match: 8. CDR1 SSHAT and CDR2 FNYEAQ come from the germline V gene (reference sequence). The CDR3 coding sequence is TGTGCCAGCAGCTTAACGGCAGCGGGGGGGCCTTACAATGAGCAGTTCTTC. It is translated as CASSLTAAGGPYNEQFF.

This clonotype was seen a handful of times. DNA of the CDR3: TGTGCCAGCAGCTTTAGCGGGACCGGAAGGAATGAAAAACTGTTTTTT. The encoded protein is CASSFSGTGRNEKLFF. The chain couples TRBV7-9 to TRBJ1-4; possibly TRBD1 for D (5 bases). The germline gives CDR1 SEHNR, CDR2 FQNEAQ (reference sequence). CDR3 length equals 16 residues. Trimming left V 3 bases short and J 5 bases short, with 16 bases between.

This clonotype was recorded once. The V and J genes are TRBV19 and TRBJ2-2; D unclear. Trimming stripped 7 bases from V and 4 bases from J, with 10 bases between. This CDR3 spans 13 amino acids. Germline CDR1 LNHDA, CDR2 SQIVND (reference sequence). CDR3 sequence: CASTLRTTGELFF. The CDR3 region has the DNA TGTGCCAGTACATTACGAACCACCGGGGAGCTGTTTTTT.

The rearrangement joins TRBV29-1 to TRBJ2-4; D is unclear. Germline values: CDR1 SQVTM, CDR2 ANQGSEA. Trimming removed 7 bases from V and 6 bases from J, with 10 bases in between. The CDR3 length is 11 residues. CDR3 amino acids: CSALTGNIQYF. CDR3 DNA: TGCAGCGCCCTGACGGGAAACATTCAGTACTTC.

CDR3 residues: CASSIRNRGDTGELFF. The CDR3 DNA reads as TGTGCCAGTAGTATAAGGAACAGGGGGGACACCGGGGAGCTGTTTTTT. The V call is TRBV19, the J call TRBJ2-2, with TRBD1 matching over 8 bases. J lost 3 bases, V lost 2 bases, and 5 bases had no gene match. CDR3 length: 16 amino acids. Germline V CDR1 and CDR2: LNHDA, SQIVND (reference sequence).

This clonotype was picked up a small number of times. The chain couples TRBV5-1 to TRBJ2-3, with D possibly matching TRBD2 (5 bases). The ends were cut back, 8 bases at V and 2 bases at J, with 9 bases in the middle. Looked up from germline, CDR1 is SGHRS and CDR2 is YFSETQ. The CDR3 has 12 amino acids. The CDR3 DNA sequence: TGCGCCAGTGGACTTGACACAGATACGCAGTATTTT. Amino acid sequence: CASGLDTDTQYF. Supplemented by reference TRBV5-1 and TRBJ2-3, the full variable domain reads KAGVTQTPRYLIKTRGQQVTLSCSPISGHRSVSWYQQTPGQGLQFLFEYFSETQRNKGNFPGRFSGRQFSNSRSEMNVSTLELGDSALYLCASGLDTDTQYFGPGTRLTVL.

Details on this clonotype: The junction shows a germline mismatch at one end, possibly a read error. This sequence joins TRBV10-2 and TRBJ2-1; TRBD2 matches at 12 bases. Germline loops: CDR1 WSHSY, CDR2 SAAADI. This CDR3 is 10 amino acids long. CDR3 amino acids: CASGPSGGAF. The CDR3 DNA sequence: TGCGCCAGCGGACCTAGCGGGGGGGCGTTC.